This T cell receptor (beta chain) emerged from a study of vaccination and CD4 T cells after COVID-19. Treatment meaning: roughly 10-day PBMC culture with coronavirus spike peptide pools or control peptides (ViraFEST assay). Half the medium was replaced with fresh IL-2 medium on days 3 and 7. Per the germline V gene, CDR1 is SGHTA and CDR2 is FQGNSA. This CDR3 contains 16 residues. V lost 2 bases and J lost 3; bases outside the gene matches: 7. For this clonotype: Its target is not known.

Cultured CD4+ T cell DNA was sequenced using the Oncomine TCR Beta short-read assay. MiXCR, applied by TCRdb to the PCR reads, yields one record per CDR3 protein. This table holds under 20,000 distinct CDR3 sequences, about 50% found once. The rearrangement joins TRBV7-2 to TRBJ1-3, with 7 bases aligning to TRBD1. The sample consisted of CD4+ T cells from blood, cultured in vitro. The TCR sequence derives from a human donor who had recovered from COVID-19. The CDR3 is CASSLSPGGRGNTIYF. In nucleotides, the CDR3 is TGTGCCAGCAGCTTATCTCCAGGGGGACGTGGAAACACCATATATTTT.